This T cell receptor beta chain was retrieved from a study of early T cells in non-severe SARS-CoV-2 infection (dated by TCRdb to about 2021). Describing the broader study: Bulk RNA from unsorted whole blood was used for TCR sequencing, so alpha and beta chains could not be paired.

A case-control design nested within a healthcare worker cohort in London, UK, was used, with weekly nasopharyngeal swab PCR tests and blood sampling performed. Healthcare workers were enrolled in the week of the UK lockdown, from 23 to 31 March 2020, and were followed every week for up to roughly 15 weeks. The CDR3 runs 13 residues from the cysteine to the phenylalanine. The kept DNA is CDR3 alone, 39 bases in frame from the first base. V ends up 7 bases short and J 6 bases short, with an unmatched junction base count of 7. CDR1 is given as SGDLS and CDR2 as YYNGEE, both from the germline V gene. Concerning this clonotype itself: There is no known antigen for this receptor. Qualities for individual bases were not recorded, and no much larger clone is one base off.

The investigation overall reported the following: Matching against VDJdb was skewed toward anti-spike CD8 responses, likely underestimated virus-specific expansions, and missed private and CD4 specificities.

Library construction relied on 5' RACE. The sample was run on a NextSeq 500. In the TCR library protocol, unique molecular identifiers were attached to individual cDNA molecules to correct for PCR bias and sequencing error. Both TCR alpha and beta chains were sequenced, and tight co-correlation was observed between alpha and beta sequence abundances in each sample. The authors' analysis ran thus. Decombinator V4 was used to perform V gene, J gene and CDR3 annotation of TCR sequences. TCRs were defined as expanded if a significant change between any two time points was detected under a Poisson model with p below 0.0001. TCR abundances were normalised to the total number of TCRs sequenced per sample and expressed as counts per million. TRAV1-2 paired with TRAJ12, TRAJ20 or TRAJ33 defined MAIT TCRs, while TRAV10 paired with TRAJ18 defined iNKT TCRs. VDJdb, accessed 1 November 2021, was searched for CMV, EBV and SARS-CoV-2 annotated TCRs, with TCRs annotated for multiple antigens excluded. TCRdb reprocessing: public reads trimmed at Q25 with fastp, clones called with MiXCR, in-frame beta chains kept. Each record represents a unique CDR3 protein, reported with the most common genes and DNA among its rows. Here the V and J calls rest on TCRdb's processing, not on the authors' analysis. For this sample the table gives 70,000 or so distinct CDR3 sequences, of which around 9.1% were detected only once. 6.5% to 8.5% of the sample rests with the top ten.

The sequence was obtained from an adult who was a healthcare worker with PCR-confirmed SARS-CoV-2 infection or an uninfected control (not recorded which). The rearranged chain carries TRBV9 and TRBJ2-7; 10 junctional bases match TRBD1. Sequenced here: whole blood, sampled at baseline. The DNA reads as follows: TGTGCCAGCGGGGGGACAGGGGCTGGCGAGCAGTACTTC. This encodes CASGGTGAGEQYF. Reference TRBV9 and TRBJ2-7 genes cover what lies past the CDR3, so the full variable domain is DSGVTQTPKHLITATGQRVTLRCSPRSGDLSVYWYQQSLDQGLQFLIQYYNGEERAKGNILERFSAQQFPDLHSELNLSSLELGDSALYFCASGGTGAGEQYFGPGTRLTVT.